Below, one TCR beta chain is given with its context. Generated by immunoSEQ multiplex PCR, the TCRdb table keeps only in-frame clones and is missing some. The sample has fewer than 150,000 clones; approximately 84% are singletons. This entry comes from a study of blood T cell repertoires in COVID-19. The CDR3 has 13 amino acids. Germline lookup yields CDR1 ENHRY and CDR2 SYGVKD. The V and J ends lost 4 bases and 2 bases, in that order; junction bases with no gene match: 2. The sequencing sample was made of peripheral blood. The receptor's source is a human donor in a cohort sampled during active COVID-19. The J gene is TRBJ2-7, the V gene TRBV10-3, with TRBD1 identical over 7 bases. The CDR3 is CAISGGQTYEQYF. The DNA for the CDR3 is TGTGCCATCAGTGGGGGACAGACCTACGAGCAGTACTTC.